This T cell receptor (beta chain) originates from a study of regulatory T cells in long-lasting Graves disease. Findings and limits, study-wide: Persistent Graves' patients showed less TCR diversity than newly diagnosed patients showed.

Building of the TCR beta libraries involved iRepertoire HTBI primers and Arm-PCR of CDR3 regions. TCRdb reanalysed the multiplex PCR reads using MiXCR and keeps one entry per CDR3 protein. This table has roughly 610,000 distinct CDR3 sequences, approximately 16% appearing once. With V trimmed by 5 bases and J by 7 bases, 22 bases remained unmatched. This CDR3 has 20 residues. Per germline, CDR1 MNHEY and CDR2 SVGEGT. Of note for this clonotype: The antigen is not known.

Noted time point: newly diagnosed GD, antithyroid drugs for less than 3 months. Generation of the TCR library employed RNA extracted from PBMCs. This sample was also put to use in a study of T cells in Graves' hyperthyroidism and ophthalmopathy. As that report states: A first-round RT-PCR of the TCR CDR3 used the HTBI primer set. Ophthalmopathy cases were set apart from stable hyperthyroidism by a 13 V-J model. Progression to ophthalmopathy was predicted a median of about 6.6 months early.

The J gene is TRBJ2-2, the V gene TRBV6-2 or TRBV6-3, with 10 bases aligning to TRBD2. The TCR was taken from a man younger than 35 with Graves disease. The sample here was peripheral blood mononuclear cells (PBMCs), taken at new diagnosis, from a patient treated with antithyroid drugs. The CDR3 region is CASSEELLGASGSLVGELFF. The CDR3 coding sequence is TGTGCCAGCAGTGAAGAGTTGTTAGGGGCTAGCGGGAGTTTGGTCGGGGAGCTGTTTTTT.